Listed below are T cell receptor beta chains from one sample, sequenced in a study of cytomegalovirus exposure and HLA in healthy donors. Profiling relied on immunoSEQ multiplex PCR, and the TCRdb table lists in-frame clones only, not all of them. In the table there are around 200,000 clones, over 60% of which are singletons. Sequences were obtained from PBMCs. The receptor source for this set is a woman in her forties or fifties in good health and CMV-seronegative. Both conserved end residues are part of each CDR3. D genes are given only for firm matches. The size entry is marked missing in some rows and otherwise reads once, few, many or a size class.

TRBV28	-	TRBJ2-7	-	TGTGCCAGCAGCTCAGGGTCCTACGAGCAGTACTTC	CASSSGSYEQYF
TRBV7-9	-	TRBJ1-4	-	TGTGCCAGCAGCTTAGCGGCCCGGGGGTTGGGCGAAAAACTGTTTTTT	CASSLAARGLGEKLFF
TRBV7-9	-	TRBJ2-7	-	TGTGCCAGCAGCTTGGACGGACTCGCCGAGCAGTACTTC	CASSLDGLAEQYF
TRBV23-1	-	TRBJ1-5	-	TGCGCCAGCAGCGCGACAGGTCGGAATCAGCCCCAGCATTTT	CASSATGRNQPQHF
TRBV5-1	-	TRBJ2-7	-	TGCGCCAGCAGCTTGGCAGGCTCCTACGAGCAGTACTTC	CASSLAGSYEQYF
TRBV5-1	once	TRBJ2-2	-	TGCGCCAGCAGCACCTTATACGGCGGGGAGCTGTTTTTT	CASSTLYGGELFF
TRBV7-2	-	TRBJ1-2	TRBD1	TGTGCCAGCAGCCCCGACAGGGTTAGCTACACCTTC	CASSPDRVSYTF
TRBV7-9	-	TRBJ1-5	TRBD1	TGTGCCAGCGGGACAGGGAACCAGCCCCAGCATTTT	CASGTGNQPQHF
TRBV6-1	-	TRBJ1-2	-	TGTGCCAGCAGTGCGGCCGGCAGGGGATATGGCTACACCTTC	CASSAAGRGYGYTF
TRBV7-9	once	TRBJ2-5	-	TGTGCCAGCAGCCTTAGCAGGGTCTCTTACCAAGAGACCCAGTACTTC	CASSLSRVSYQETQYF
TRBV28	-	TRBJ2-4	-	TGTGCCAGCAGTTTATATGGGCTGGCAAACATTCAGTACTTC	CASSLYGLANIQYF
TRBV7-7	-	TRBJ2-7	TRBD2	TGTGCCAGCAGCGCCAGCGGGGGAGAGGGCTACGAGCAGTACTTC	CASSASGGEGYEQYF
TRBV7-2	-	TRBJ1-1	-	TGTGCCAGCAGCTTAATAGGGCGCGGGGGCACTGAAGCTTTCTTT	CASSLIGRGGTEAFF
TRBV7-9	-	TRBJ1-4	TRBD1	TGTTCCAGCAGCTTAGGGGGCGAAAAACTGTTTTTT	CSSSLGGEKLFF
TRBV11-2	-	TRBJ2-3	TRBD2	TGTGCCAGCAGCCCTGGGACTAGCGGTGTTCAAGATACGCAGTATTTT	CASSPGTSGVQDTQYF
TRBV5-1	-	TRBJ2-1	-	TGCGCCAGCAGCTCTCGGTCATTCAACGGCAATGAGCAGTTCTTC	CASSSRSFNGNEQFF
TRBV9	few	TRBJ2-7	TRBD1	TGTGCCAGCAGCGTAGCACAGGGGGCCTACGAGCAGTACTTC	CASSVAQGAYEQYF
TRBV5-1	few	TRBJ2-1	TRBD2	TGCGCCAGCACTGGAGACGGGACTAGCGGGAGAATTGGCTACAATGAGCAGTTCTTC	CASTGDGTSGRIGYNEQFF
TRBV11-2	few	TRBJ2-2	-	TGTGCCAGCAGCCTGAGGGGGGGCGTGAACACCGGGGAGCTGTTTTTT	CASSLRGGVNTGELFF
TRBV6-1	-	TRBJ1-5	TRBD1	TGTGCCAGCAGTGAAGCGCTGGTGGCAGGGGGTCAGCCCCAGCATTTT	CASSEALVAGGQPQHF
TRBV7-2	-	TRBJ2-7	TRBD1	TGTGCCAGCAGCCGGGACAGGTACTCCTACGAGCAGTACTTC	CASSRDRYSYEQYF
TRBV5-1	-	TRBJ2-5	TRBD2	TGCGCCAGCAGCTTGGCTGGGAGGGGACAAGAGACCCAGTACTTC	CASSLAGRGQETQYF
TRBV19	once	TRBJ2-3	TRBD2	TGTGCCAGTAAAACTACTAGCGGGGGGGTCACAGATACGCAGTATTTT	CASKTTSGGVTDTQYF
TRBV9	-	TRBJ1-2	-	TGTGCCAGCAGCGTAGCCCCGGACACCGTCGGCTACACCTTC	CASSVAPDTVGYTF
TRBV9	-	TRBJ2-3	TRBD1	TGTGCCAGCAGCTTTAGACAGGGGGATACGCAGTATTTT	CASSFRQGDTQYF
TRBV9	-	TRBJ1-5	-	TGTGCCAGCAGCGTAGGGGCAGGGGTAGGTCGGAATCAGCCCCAGCATTTT	CASSVGAGVGRNQPQHF
TRBV27	-	TRBJ2-7	TRBD2	TGTGCCAGCAGTTTATGGGCGGGGGATGAGCAGTACTTC	CASSLWAGDEQYF
TRBV7-8	-	TRBJ1-4	TRBD1	TGTGCCAGCAGCTTATGGGACAGGGGACATGCAACTAATGAAAAACTGTTTTTT	CASSLWDRGHATNEKLFF
TRBV6-5	once	TRBJ1-4	TRBD1	TGTGCCAGCAGTAGGACAGGGGGCGAAAAACTGTTTTTT	CASSRTGGEKLFF
TRBV6-5	few	TRBJ1-2	TRBD1	TGTGCCAGCAGTTACTATTACAGGACAGACAGGGGAGGCTACACCTTC	CASSYYYRTDRGGYTF
TRBV6-5	-	TRBJ2-7	-	TGTGCCAGCAGTTACTATGACGGAGCCTACGAGCAGTACTTC	CASSYYDGAYEQYF
TRBV25-1	once	TRBJ2-7	TRBD1	TGTGCCAGCAGTGACGCAGGGGGCTACGAGCAGTACTTC	CASSDAGGYEQYF
TRBV19	-	TRBJ1-4	TRBD1	TGTGCCAGTAGGGGTCGGGACAGCCTGAATGGTGTTGAACTGTTTTTT	CASRGRDSLNGVELFF
TRBV25-1	-	TRBJ2-2	TRBD2	TGTGCCAGCAGTGCCCAGTTGGGAGGGACGAACACCGGGGAGCTGTTTTTT	CASSAQLGGTNTGELFF
TRBV9	-	TRBJ2-3	-	TGTGCCAGCAGCTTACGCCAAGCAAACACAGATACGCAGTATTTT	CASSLRQANTDTQYF
TRBV4-3	-	TRBJ2-3	-	TGCGCCAGCAGCCCTGCTGACAGGTCGTGGGACACAGATACGCAGTATTTT	CASSPADRSWDTDTQYF
TRBV2	-	TRBJ2-7	TRBD1	TGTGCCAGCATTCCCGGGACAGGGGGCAAGAACGAGCAGTACTTC	CASIPGTGGKNEQYF
TRBV19	-	TRBJ1-2	-	TGTGCCAGTAGTATAGTTGGGGCTGAATACTATGGCTACACCTTC	CASSIVGAEYYGYTF
TRBV28	once	TRBJ1-4	-	TGTGCCAGCAGTTTGGGGATTAGGTGGGGCCTTGCAACTAATGAAAAACTGTTTTTT	CASSLGIRWGLATNEKLFF
TRBV6-5	-	TRBJ2-7	TRBD2	TGTGCCAGCAGTTACGGATCCGGGACTACCTCTTTGAAGCAGTACTTC	CASSYGSGTTSLKQYF
TRBV2	-	TRBJ2-1	TRBD1	TGTGCCGGGGAAGGGGGCCCCTACAATGAGCAGTTCTTC	CAGEGGPYNEQFF
TRBV5-1	-	TRBJ2-1	-	TGCGCCAGCAGCTTCGGGGGGGACAGCCTGAATGAGCAGTTCTTC	CASSFGGDSLNEQFF
TRBV11-2	few	TRBJ1-2	-	TGTGCCAGCAGCTTAACAGACACCTATGGCTACACCTTC	CASSLTDTYGYTF
TRBV18	-	TRBJ2-4	-	TGTGCCAGCTCACGGCAGGAAAACATTCAGTACTTC	CASSRQENIQYF
TRBV14	once	TRBJ2-1	-	TGTGCCAGCAGCCAAGGGAGGGGCAGATACAATGAGCAGTTCTTC	CASSQGRGRYNEQFF
TRBV4-3	-	TRBJ2-1	TRBD2	TGCGCCAGCAGCCAGGATCCCACTAGCGGGAGGGCCGGGGAGCAGTTCTTC	CASSQDPTSGRAGEQFF
TRBV4-2	once	TRBJ2-7	-	TGTGCCAGCAGCCAAGGCAACAGGGACTACGAGCAGTACTTC	CASSQGNRDYEQYF